One and the same sample provided the 5 T cell receptor beta chains below, sequenced in a study of somatic mutations in cytotoxic T cells in rheumatoid arthritis. Method: immunoSEQ multiplex PCR; TCRdb's copy keeps in-frame clones and lacks some. This table has some 7,400 clones, 75% to 90% appearing once. The material sequenced was CD8+ T cells sorted from blood. The receptors stem from a woman in her seventies with rheumatoid arthritis.

J is TRBJ2-6 and V is TRBV11-2, with D perhaps TRBD1 (6 bases). The CDR3 length is 16 residues. Per germline, CDR1 SGHAT and CDR2 FQNNGV. The V and J ends lost 5 bases and 2 bases respectively, with 13 bases between them. The CDR3 loop reads CASSSYRVAGANVLTF. The CDR3 DNA reads as TGTGCCAGCAGCAGCTACAGGGTCGCTGGGGCCAACGTCCTGACTTTC.

The J gene is TRBJ2-2, the V gene TRBV27; TRBD1 matches 8 bases. The CDR3 runs to 17 residues. Germline loops: CDR1 MNHEY, CDR2 SMNVEV (reference sequence). The ends lost 3 bases at V and 4 bases at J; junction bases unmatched: 10. CDR3 protein: CASSLGPDRESTGELFF. The CDR3 bases are TGTGCCAGCAGTTTGGGCCCGGACAGGGAGAGCACCGGGGAGCTGTTTTTT.

The rearrangement links TRBV2 to TRBJ2-7; TRBD1 might be the D (5 bases). Deletions cut 9 bases from V and 7 bases from J, with 16 bases between. This CDR3 is built from 12 residues. Germline V lookup: CDR1 SNHLY, CDR2 FYNNEI. In DNA, the CDR3 is TGTGCCAGACCGGGCCCATCAGGGGAGCAGTACTTC. This gives the protein CARPGPSGEQYF. Looking up the rest from reference TRBV2 and TRBJ2-7 gives the full variable domain: EPEVTQTPSHQVTQMGQEVILRCVPISNHLYFYWYRQILGQKVEFLVSFYNNEISEKSEIFDDQFSVERPDGSNFTLKIRSTKLEDSAMYFCARPGPSGEQYFGPGTRLTVT.

J is TRBJ2-1 and V is TRBV7-9; TRBD2 is a possible D gene (6 bases). The CDR3 has 15 residues. Germline assignment: CDR1 SEHNR and CDR2 FQNEAQ (reference sequence). Trimming pared 0 bases from V and 2 bases from J, leaving 8 bases between. The CDR3 DNA follows: TGTGCCAGCAGCTTAGCTAGCGGTACCTACAATGAGCAGTTCTTC. It translates to CASSLASGTYNEQFF.

The chain is built from TRBV4-2 and TRBJ2-1, with 10 bases fitting TRBD2. The CDR3 totals 16 residues. The J segment lost 4 bases and the V segment lost 1 base, leaving 4 bases of the junction unmatched. Germline V CDR1 and CDR2: LGHNA, YNFKEQ. CDR3 protein: CASSQASSGGYNEQFF. CDR3 in DNA: TGTGCCAGCAGCCAAGCATCTAGCGGGGGATACAATGAGCAGTTCTTC.